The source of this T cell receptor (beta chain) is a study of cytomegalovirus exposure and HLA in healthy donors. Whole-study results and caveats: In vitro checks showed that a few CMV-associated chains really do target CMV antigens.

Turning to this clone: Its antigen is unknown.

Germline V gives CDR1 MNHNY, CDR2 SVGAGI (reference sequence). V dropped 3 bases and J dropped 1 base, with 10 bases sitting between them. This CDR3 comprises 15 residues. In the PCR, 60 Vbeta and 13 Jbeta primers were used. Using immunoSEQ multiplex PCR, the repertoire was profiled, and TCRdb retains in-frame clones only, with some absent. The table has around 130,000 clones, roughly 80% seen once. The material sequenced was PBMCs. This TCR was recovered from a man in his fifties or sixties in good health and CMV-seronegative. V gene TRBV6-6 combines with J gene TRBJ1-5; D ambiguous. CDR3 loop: CASSYTQESNQPQHF. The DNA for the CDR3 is TGTGCCAGCAGTTATACCCAGGAAAGCAATCAGCCCCAGCATTTT.